The 29 T cell receptor beta chains given below trace back to one sample, sequenced in a study of cytomegalovirus exposure and HLA in healthy donors. PCR used 60 Vbeta primers and 13 Jbeta primers. Here immunoSEQ multiplex PCR was the method, and the copy in TCRdb shows in-frame clones only, minus some. The data hold around 100,000 clones, with roughly 80% observed a single time. Sequencing was performed on PBMCs. The receptors originated from a young woman in good health and CMV-seropositive.

This chain links TRBV18 with TRBJ2-2, with 7 positions matching TRBD1. Germline V gene lookup returns CDR1 KGHSH and CDR2 LQKENI. The CDR3 consists of 17 residues. V shed 3 bases, J shed 4 bases, and the junction held 11 bases outside the gene matches. In DNA, the CDR3 is TGTGCCAGCTCACCCAAGAGCCCGGGACAGTTCACCGGGGAGCTGTTTTTT. Translation: CASSPKSPGQFTGELFF.

V and J are TRBV4-1 and TRBJ2-3; D is uncertain. CDR1 is MGHRA and CDR2 is YSYEKL in the germline V gene. V was cut by 1 base and J by 0 bases, with 5 bases left in between. This CDR3 has 14 amino acids. CDR3 sequence reads: CASSQAPSTDTQYF. As DNA, the CDR3 is TGCGCCAGCAGCCAAGCCCCAAGCACAGATACGCAGTATTTT.

The chain is built from TRBV30 and TRBJ2-2; 9 positions match TRBD1. This CDR3 has 15 amino acids. The germline V gene encodes CDR1 GTSNPN and CDR2 SVGIG (reference sequence). J lost 3 bases, V lost 5 bases, and 7 bases had no gene match. The CDR3, as DNA: TGTGCCTGGCGGGACAGGGCATTAGACACCGGGGAGCTGTTTTTT. It encodes CAWRDRALDTGELFF.

The CDR3 is CASSLGSYNSPLHF. The CDR3 coding sequence is TGTGCCAGCAGCTTAGGCAGTTATAATTCACCCCTCCACTTT. The chain combines TRBV7-9 with TRBJ1-6; D unclear. With 1 base removed from V and 4 bases from J, the gap between germline ends came to 5 bases. The germline V gene encodes CDR1 SEHNR and CDR2 FQNEAQ (reference sequence). The CDR3 totals 14 residues. The full variable domain, in which reference TRBV7-9 and TRBJ1-6 provide the parts outside the CDR3, is DTGVSQNPRHKITKRGQNVTFRCDPISEHNRLYWYRQTLGQGPEFLTYFQNEAQLEKSRLLSDRFSAERPKGSFSTLEIQRTEQGDSAMYLCASSLGSYNSPLHFGNGTRLTVT.

The chain recombines TRBV29-1 with TRBJ1-2, with TRBD1 identical over 10 bases. The ends lost 4 bases at V and 8 bases at J; junction bases unmatched: 10. Germline values: CDR1 SQVTM, CDR2 ANQGSEA. The CDR3 length is 14 residues. CDR3 DNA: TGCAGCGTTGGCGCACGGGACAGGGGTTCGGGCTACACCTTC. Protein product: CSVGARDRGSGYTF.

The chain couples TRBV28 to TRBJ2-1; possible D gene TRBD1, 5 bases. The CDR3 covers 14 residues. V lost 6 bases and J lost 4, with 13 bases in between. Germline loops: CDR1 MDHEN, CDR2 SYDVKM. CDR3 loop: CASRPLQVYNEQFF. CDR3 in DNA: TGTGCCAGCAGACCATTACAGGTATACAATGAGCAGTTCTTC.

This clone has more than one count but fewer than ten. The chain combines TRBV14 with TRBJ1-1; maybe TRBD1 (5 bases). V lost 4 bases, J lost 6 bases, and 12 bases lay in between. There are 13 residues in the CDR3. Germline CDR1 is SGHDN and CDR2 is FVKESK. CDR3 nucleotide sequence: TGTGCCAGCAGCCCAGGGCAGCTGGCTGAAGCTTTCTTT. Its translation: CASSPGQLAEAFF.

V is TRBV9 and J is TRBJ1-3; 10 nucleotides line up with TRBD1. Germline lookup yields CDR1 SGDLS and CDR2 YYNGEE. Germline trimming cut 0 bases from V and 4 bases from J; bases unmatched to any gene: 4. This CDR3 has 16 residues. CDR3 DNA sequence: TGTGCCAGCAGCGTAGGCGGGACAGGGGCAGGAAACACCATATATTTT. Protein sequence: CASSVGGTGAGNTIYF.

J is TRBJ1-2 and V is TRBV5-1; possible D gene TRBD1, 6 bases. The CDR3 consists of 16 residues. Germline loops: CDR1 SGHRS, CDR2 YFSETQ. The V end was cut by 4 bases, the J end by 2 bases, with 18 bases between. In DNA, the CDR3 is TGCGCCAGCAGCGGGGAACAGGGAAAGAGGAACTATGGCTACACCTTC. Its protein is CASSGEQGKRNYGYTF.

The chain combines TRBV5-6 with TRBJ1-1; D gene ambiguous. CDR1 is SGHDT and CDR2 is YYEEEE in the germline V gene. V lost 6 bases and J lost 5, with 17 bases in between. The CDR3 loop spans 14 amino acids. DNA for the CDR3: TGTGCCAGCACCTACTGGACTACGCGGACTGAAGCTTTCTTT. Its translation is CASTYWTTRTEAFF.

J is TRBJ2-7 and V is TRBV10-3; TRBD1 agrees at 8 bases. The CDR3 runs 14 residues. The trim removed 1 base at V and 6 bases at J, leaving 5 bases unmatched. Germline CDR1 is ENHRY and CDR2 is SYGVKD. CDR3 sequence reads: CAISELDREGEQYF. The CDR3 DNA sequence: TGTGCCATCAGTGAGTTGGACAGGGAAGGCGAGCAGTACTTC.

Only a few counts were recorded for this clone. Other DNA sequences in the sample encode the same CDR3. V and J are TRBV2 and TRBJ2-7; perhaps TRBD2 as D (5 bases). This CDR3 spans 13 amino acids. CDR1 and CDR2 from the germline V gene are SNHLY and FYNNEI. CDR3 residues: CFSKQEAAYEQYF. As DNA, the CDR3 is TGTTTCAGCAAGCAGGAGGCGGCATACGAGCAGTACTTC.

The J gene is TRBJ2-1, the V gene TRBV9; 7 bases map to TRBD2. With V trimmed by 4 bases and J by 8 bases, 9 bases remained unmatched. This CDR3 has 14 amino acids. Looked up from germline, CDR1 is SGDLS and CDR2 is YYNGEE. The CDR3 sequence is CASSPQLARDEQFF. The CDR3 coding sequence is TGTGCCAGCAGCCCGCAACTAGCGAGGGATGAGCAGTTCTTC.

V and J are TRBV11-3 and TRBJ2-1, with unresolved D. The CDR3 is 11 residues long. Trimming shortened V by 4 bases and J by 12 bases, and 10 bases separated the two germline ends. The germline gives CDR1 SGHNT, CDR2 YENEEA. The chain's CDR3 is CASSSHFGQFF. CDR3 nucleotides: TGTGCCAGCAGCTCCCATTTCGGGCAGTTCTTC.

This clone was recorded only once. The CDR3 nucleotides are TGTGCCAGCTCATCCCGGGACAGGGCTAACTATGGCTACACCTTC. It codes for CASSSRDRANYGYTF. The V call is TRBV18, the J call TRBJ1-2; 9 positions match TRBD1. With V trimmed by 5 bases and J by 0 bases, 4 bases remained unmatched. Germline lookup yields CDR1 KGHSH and CDR2 LQKENI. The CDR3 covers 15 residues.

In this sample, this clone turned up once. This chain links TRBV6-5 with TRBJ2-3; 7 bases line up with TRBD2. After removal of 6 bases from V and 6 bases from J, the junction contained 9 bases not matched to a gene. The germline V gene has CDR1 MNHEY and CDR2 SVGAGI. The CDR3 contains 14 residues. The chain's CDR3 is CASRPRGDGDTQYF. The CDR3 bases are TGTGCCAGCAGACCTCGGGGGGACGGTGATACGCAGTATTTT.

This clone was found once. V and J are TRBV2 and TRBJ2-1, with a tentative D call TRBD1 (6 bases). CDR1 is SNHLY and CDR2 is FYNNEI in the germline V gene. Deletions cut 6 bases from V and 10 bases from J, with 13 bases between. The CDR3 extends over 12 amino acids. CDR3 in amino acids: CASRPTGTEQFF. Written as DNA, the CDR3 is TGTGCCAGCAGGCCTACAGGGACCGAGCAGTTCTTC.

The chain links TRBV9 to TRBJ1-6; TRBD1 matches at 12 bases. Germline lookup yields CDR1 SGDLS and CDR2 YYNGEE. The CDR3 is made up of 15 amino acids. V lost 3 bases, J lost 10 bases, and 5 bases stayed unmatched. CDR3 protein: CASSAGQGARSPLHF. CDR3 DNA sequence: TGTGCCAGCAGCGCGGGACAGGGGGCGCGGTCACCCCTCCACTTT.

The J gene is TRBJ2-5, the V gene TRBV5-1; unclear D gene. Trimming cost V 6 bases and J 5 bases, with 14 bases left between them. The CDR3 covers 13 residues. Germline CDR1 reads SGHRS; CDR2 reads YFSETQ. The CDR3, as DNA: TGCGCCAGCACGATCCACAGTCCCGAGACCCAGTACTTC. It encodes CASTIHSPETQYF. Drawing the rest from reference TRBV5-1 and TRBJ2-5, the complete variable domain is KAGVTQTPRYLIKTRGQQVTLSCSPISGHRSVSWYQQTPGQGLQFLFEYFSETQRNKGNFPGRFSGRQFSNSRSEMNVSTLELGDSALYLCASTIHSPETQYFGPGTRLLVL.

The CDR3 bases are TGTGCCAGCAGTGAATCTAAAGAACTTCACTATGGCTACACCTTC. It translates to CASSESKELHYGYTF. This chain uses TRBV6-1 with TRBJ1-2, with unresolved D. V was cut by 2 bases and J by 3 bases, with 13 bases left in between. Germline values: CDR1 MNHNS, CDR2 SASEGT. The CDR3 totals 15 residues.

The gene calls are TRBV4-1 and TRBJ1-1; no reliable D call. The CDR3 runs to 15 residues. The V end lost 5 bases, the J end lost 5 bases, and 18 bases lay between the germline ends. CDR1 is MGHRA and CDR2 is YSYEKL in the germline V gene. The CDR3 reads CASSFTGVGRTEAFF. CDR3 nucleotides: TGCGCCAGCAGCTTTACTGGGGTAGGGAGGACTGAAGCTTTCTTT.

This rearrangement joins TRBV5-1 to TRBJ2-1, with 9 bases fitting TRBD1. This CDR3 is built from 15 residues. Germline-derived CDR1 and CDR2 are SGHRS and YFSETQ. Unmatched junction bases numbered 14, after V lost 7 bases and J lost 9 bases. CDR3 coding DNA: TGCGCCAGCCGGAGGTGGGACAGGGAAGTCGGTGAGCAGTTCTTC. Translating it yields CASRRWDREVGEQFF.

This chain joins TRBV4-1 and TRBJ2-5; D is ambiguous. Germline-derived CDR1 and CDR2 are MGHRA and YSYEKL. V was trimmed by 3 bases and J by 1 base, leaving 9 bases between them. CDR3 size: 14 residues. The DNA for the CDR3 is TGCGCCAGCAGCCAGGGCCAGATCCAAGAGACCCAGTACTTC. Amino acids: CASSQGQIQETQYF.

The chain recombines TRBV10-3 with TRBJ2-3, with 10 positions matching TRBD2. CDR1 and CDR2 from the germline V gene are ENHRY and SYGVKD. Unmatched junction bases numbered 3, after V lost 7 bases and J lost 2 bases. The CDR3 is made up of 14 amino acids. In DNA form, the CDR3 reads TGTGCCATCAAGACTAGCGGGTACACAGATACGCAGTATTTT. This translates into CAIKTSGYTDTQYF.

This clone has a single count. This rearrangement joins TRBV5-4 to TRBJ2-7; 7 bases map to TRBD2. V was pared by 4 bases and J by 1 base, with 14 bases of the junction left unmatched. This CDR3 comprises 17 residues. Germline V gene sequence: CDR1 SGHNT, CDR2 YYREEE (reference sequence). The CDR3 reads CASSQTGGAGVSYEQYF. The DNA for the CDR3 is TGTGCCAGCAGCCAGACGGGTGGGGCGGGAGTTTCCTACGAGCAGTACTTC.

This chain links TRBV6-4 with TRBJ2-1, with 9 bases lining up with TRBD1. Trimming took 6 bases from V and 10 from J; bases not matched to a gene: 10. The germline gives CDR1 MRHNA, CDR2 SNTAGT. The CDR3 is 14 amino acids. The CDR3 here is CASRMDRGAWEQFF. Written as DNA, the CDR3 is TGTGCCAGCAGGATGGACAGGGGAGCATGGGAGCAGTTCTTC.

On this clone itself: The junction differs from germline at one of its ends, possibly a read error. The chain recombines TRBV7-9 with TRBJ1-1; D is undetermined. CDR1 and CDR2 from the germline V gene are SEHNR and FQNEAQ (reference sequence). The CDR3 is made up of 13 amino acids. CDR3 nucleotide sequence: TGTTCCAGCAGTTCCGCGCCGGTGAAGGAAGCTTTCTTT. Residues: CSSSSAPVKEAFF.

The V gene is TRBV2, the J gene TRBJ2-7; 8 bases match TRBD1. Looked up from germline, CDR1 is SNHLY and CDR2 is FYNNEI. V shed 6 bases, J shed 1 base, and the junction held 5 bases outside the gene matches. This CDR3 has 14 residues. CDR3 residues: CASSDRGDSYEQYF. The CDR3 bases are TGTGCCAGCAGCGACAGGGGAGATTCCTACGAGCAGTACTTC.

V is TRBV19 and J is TRBJ1-2; perhaps TRBD1 as D (5 bases). The CDR3 is made up of 18 amino acids. The germline V gene encodes CDR1 LNHDA and CDR2 SQIVND (reference sequence). V lost 3 bases, J lost 0 bases, and 20 bases lay in between. The CDR3 loop reads CASSIEFIATGTNYGYTF. CDR3 bases: TGTGCCAGTAGTATTGAATTTATAGCAACAGGTACTAACTATGGCTACACCTTC.